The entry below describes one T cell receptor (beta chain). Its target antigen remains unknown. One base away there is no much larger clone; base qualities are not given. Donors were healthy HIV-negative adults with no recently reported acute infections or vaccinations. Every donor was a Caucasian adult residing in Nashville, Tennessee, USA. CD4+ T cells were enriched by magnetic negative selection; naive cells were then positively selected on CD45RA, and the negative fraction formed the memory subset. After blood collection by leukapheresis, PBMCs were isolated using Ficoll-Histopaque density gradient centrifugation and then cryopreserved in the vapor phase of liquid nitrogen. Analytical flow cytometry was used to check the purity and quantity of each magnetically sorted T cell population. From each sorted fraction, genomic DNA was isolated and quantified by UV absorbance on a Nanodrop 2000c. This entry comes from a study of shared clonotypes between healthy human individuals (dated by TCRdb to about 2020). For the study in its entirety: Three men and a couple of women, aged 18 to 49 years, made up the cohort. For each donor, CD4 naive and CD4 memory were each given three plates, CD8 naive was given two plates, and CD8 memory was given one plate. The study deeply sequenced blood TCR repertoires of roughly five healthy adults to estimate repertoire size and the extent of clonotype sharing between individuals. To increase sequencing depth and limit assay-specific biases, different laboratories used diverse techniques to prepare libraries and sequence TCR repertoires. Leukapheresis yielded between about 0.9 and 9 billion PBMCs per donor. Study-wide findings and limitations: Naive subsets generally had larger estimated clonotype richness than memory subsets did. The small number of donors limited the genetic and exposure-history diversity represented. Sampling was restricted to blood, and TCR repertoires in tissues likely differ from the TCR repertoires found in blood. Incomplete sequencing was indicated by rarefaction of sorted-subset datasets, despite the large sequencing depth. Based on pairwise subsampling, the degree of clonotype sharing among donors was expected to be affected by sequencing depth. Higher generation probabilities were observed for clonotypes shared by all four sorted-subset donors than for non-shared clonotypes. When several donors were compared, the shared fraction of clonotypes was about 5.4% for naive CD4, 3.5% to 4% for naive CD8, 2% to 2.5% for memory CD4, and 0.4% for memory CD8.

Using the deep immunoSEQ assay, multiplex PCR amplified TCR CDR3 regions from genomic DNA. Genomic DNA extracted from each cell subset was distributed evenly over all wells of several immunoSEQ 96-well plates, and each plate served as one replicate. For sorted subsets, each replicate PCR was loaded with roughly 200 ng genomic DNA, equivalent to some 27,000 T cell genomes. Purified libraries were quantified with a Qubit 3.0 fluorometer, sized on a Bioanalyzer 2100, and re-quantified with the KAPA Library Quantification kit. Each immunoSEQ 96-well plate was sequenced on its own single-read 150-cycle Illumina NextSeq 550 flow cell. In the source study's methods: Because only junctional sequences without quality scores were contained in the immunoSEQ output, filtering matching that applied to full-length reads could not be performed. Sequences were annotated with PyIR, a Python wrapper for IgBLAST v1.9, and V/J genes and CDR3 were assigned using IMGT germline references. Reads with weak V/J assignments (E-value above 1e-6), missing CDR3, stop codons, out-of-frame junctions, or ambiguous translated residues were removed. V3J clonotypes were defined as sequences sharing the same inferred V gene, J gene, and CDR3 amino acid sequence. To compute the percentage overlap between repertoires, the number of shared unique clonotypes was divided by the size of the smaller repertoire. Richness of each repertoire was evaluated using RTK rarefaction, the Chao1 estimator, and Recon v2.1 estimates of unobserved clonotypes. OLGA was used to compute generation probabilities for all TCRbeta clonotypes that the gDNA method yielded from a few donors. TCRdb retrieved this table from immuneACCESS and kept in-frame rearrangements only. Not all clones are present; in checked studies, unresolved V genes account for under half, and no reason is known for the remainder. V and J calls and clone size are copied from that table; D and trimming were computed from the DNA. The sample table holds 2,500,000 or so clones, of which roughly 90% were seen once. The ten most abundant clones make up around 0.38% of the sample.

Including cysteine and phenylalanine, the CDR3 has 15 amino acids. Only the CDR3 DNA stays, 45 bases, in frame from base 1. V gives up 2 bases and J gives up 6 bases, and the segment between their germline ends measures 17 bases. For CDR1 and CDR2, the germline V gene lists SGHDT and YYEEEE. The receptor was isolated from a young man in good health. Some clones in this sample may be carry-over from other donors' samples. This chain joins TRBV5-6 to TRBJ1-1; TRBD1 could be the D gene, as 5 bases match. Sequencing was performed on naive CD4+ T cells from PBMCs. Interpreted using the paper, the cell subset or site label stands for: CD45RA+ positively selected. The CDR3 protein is CASSLRQISSSEAFF. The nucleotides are TGTGCCAGCAGCTTACGACAGATCTCCTCCTCTGAAGCTTTCTTT.